This passage covers 27 T cell receptor beta chains from one sample sequenced in a study of control samples from healthy donors and cancer patients. Some clones are missing from TCRdb's copy, which holds only in-frame ones; the method was immunoSEQ multiplex PCR. In the table there are about 80,000 clones, approximately 80% of which are singletons. The material sequenced was PBMCs. The receptors stem from a man in his fifties or sixties with head and neck cancer.

V usage is TRBV27 and J usage is TRBJ1-1; a possible D gene is TRBD1 (5 bases). Germline V lookup: CDR1 MNHEY, CDR2 SMNVEV (reference sequence). Between the trimmed V and J ends, which lost 7 bases and 4 bases, there was a span of 10 bases. The CDR3 is 12 residues long. CDR3 sequence: CASKGRVTEAFF. Here the CDR3 DNA reads TGTGCCAGCAAGGGGAGGGTCACTGAAGCTTTCTTT.

This clone is a singleton in its sample. The chain employs TRBV6-5 and TRBJ2-3; D remains ambiguous. V was cut by 0 bases and J by 0 bases, with 1 base left in between. Looked up from germline, CDR1 is MNHEY and CDR2 is SVGAGI. The length of the CDR3 is 13 residues. This CDR3 reads CASSYSSTDTQYF. CDR3 bases: TGTGCCAGCAGTTACTCCAGCACAGATACGCAGTATTTT.

This chain uses TRBV18 with TRBJ2-1, with a possible D match to TRBD2 (5 bases). Germline CDR1 KGHSH, CDR2 LQKENI. V was shortened by 2 bases and J by 4 bases, with 9 bases between the two germline ends. This CDR3 has 14 residues. For the CDR3, the DNA is TGTGCCAGCTCACCAGGACTCGTTTACAATGAGCAGTTCTTC. Translation gives CASSPGLVYNEQFF.

This sequence joins TRBV5-8 and TRBJ2-1; D possibly matches TRBD1 or TRBD2 (5 bases each). CDR1 is SGHTS, CDR2 YDEGEE, per germline. Trimming cost V 5 bases and J 6 bases, with 15 bases left between them. CDR3 length: 14 residues. DNA of the CDR3: TGTGCCAGCAGTGGGGAGCGTGGGGGCAATGAGCAGTTCTTC. Translated, it gives CASSGERGGNEQFF. Full variable domain (outside the CDR3, taken from reference TRBV5-8 and TRBJ2-1): EAGVTQSPTHLIKTRGQQATLRCSPISGHTSVYWYQQALGLGLQFLLWYDEGEERNRGNFPPRFSGRQFPNYSSELNVNALELEDSALYLCASSGERGGNEQFFGPGTRLTVL.

The sample holds a few counts of this clone. V and J are TRBV5-1 and TRBJ2-3; D is unresolved. Germline V gene sequence: CDR1 SGHRS, CDR2 YFSETQ. The V end was cut by 4 bases, the J end by 4 bases, with 10 bases between. This CDR3 has 13 amino acids. The CDR3 loop is CASSLGTADTQYF. CDR3 nucleotides: TGCGCCAGCAGCCTAGGCACGGCAGATACGCAGTATTTT.

The genes are TRBV6-5 and TRBJ2-1; 9 bases line up with TRBD1. The germline gives CDR1 MNHEY, CDR2 SVGAGI. The CDR3 sequence is 16 residues long. The ends lost 3 bases at V and 3 bases at J; junction bases unmatched: 6. Written as DNA, the CDR3 is TGTGCCAGCAGTTATTTCGGGGACAGGGACTACAATGAGCAGTTCTTC. This gives the protein CASSYFGDRDYNEQFF.

The V and J genes are TRBV11-3 and TRBJ2-3, with 12 bases matching TRBD2. The trim removed 5 bases at V and 5 bases at J, leaving 8 bases unmatched. CDR1 is SGHNT and CDR2 is YENEEA in the germline V gene. This CDR3 has 16 amino acids. This chain's CDR3 is CASSQSLAGGRDTQYF. CDR3 nucleotides: TGTGCCAGCAGCCAAAGCCTAGCGGGAGGGCGAGATACGCAGTATTTT.

The rearrangement links TRBV5-6 to TRBJ2-2; 7 nucleotides agree with TRBD1. After removal of 7 bases from V and 2 bases from J, the junction contained 5 bases not matched to a gene. The CDR3 has 14 amino acids. The germline V gene encodes CDR1 SGHDT and CDR2 YYEEEE. Written as DNA, the CDR3 is TGTGCCAGCTTCGACAGGGCCAACACCGGGGAGCTGTTTTTT. It is translated as CASFDRANTGELFF.

The CDR3 loop reads CASSLYPSQSSYNEQFF. DNA of the CDR3: TGTGCCAGCAGTTTATACCCTAGCCAGAGCTCCTACAATGAGCAGTTCTTC. The genes are TRBV27 and TRBJ2-1, with D maybe TRBD2 (5 bases). The CDR3 consists of 17 residues. The V gene's germline CDR1 is MNHEY and CDR2 SMNVEV (reference sequence). Trimming left V 1 base short and J 0 bases short, with 13 bases between.

V gene TRBV6-5 combines with J gene TRBJ2-3; weak D call: TRBD2 (5 bases). Germline assignment: CDR1 MNHEY and CDR2 SVGAGI. The CDR3 extends over 14 amino acids. V gave up 10 bases and J gave up 6 bases, with 20 bases separating them. CDR3 nucleotide sequence: TGTGCCATCCAGTACGTGGGAGAGTTGGATACGCAGTATTTT. It translates to CAIQYVGELDTQYF.

The chain links TRBV5-1 to TRBJ1-4, with 9 nucleotides matching TRBD1. V lost 5 bases, J lost 2 bases, and 4 bases stayed unmatched. CDR1 is SGHRS, CDR2 YFSETQ, per germline. The CDR3 has 15 residues. The CDR3 DNA is TGCGCCAGCAGTACAGGGGGCGCGACTAATGAAAAACTGTTTTTT. This translates into CASSTGGATNEKLFF. Full variable domain (remainder filled in from reference TRBV5-1 and TRBJ1-4): KAGVTQTPRYLIKTRGQQVTLSCSPISGHRSVSWYQQTPGQGLQFLFEYFSETQRNKGNFPGRFSGRQFSNSRSEMNVSTLELGDSALYLCASSTGGATNEKLFFGSGTQLSVL.

The chain combines TRBV4-1 with TRBJ1-2, with a weak D call TRBD1 (6 bases). This CDR3 is 15 amino acids long. V was cut by 1 base and J by 4 bases, with 13 bases left in between. Germline assignment: CDR1 MGHRA and CDR2 YSYEKL. This CDR3 reads CASSQVPGEGYGYTF. For the CDR3, the DNA is TGCGCCAGCAGCCAAGTCCCAGGGGAAGGCTATGGCTACACCTTC.

This chain links TRBV7-2 with TRBJ2-7; perhaps TRBD1 as D (5 bases). Per germline, CDR1 SGHTA and CDR2 FQGNSA. This CDR3 has 12 residues. With 5 bases removed from V and 6 bases from J, the gap between germline ends came to 11 bases. This chain's CDR3 is CASSPGFGEQYF. The CDR3 DNA sequence: TGTGCCAGCAGCCCAGGGTTCGGCGAGCAGTACTTC.

This chain joins TRBV12-3 or TRBV12-4 and TRBJ1-1; D may be TRBD1 (5 bases). The length of the CDR3 is 13 residues. V was shortened by 3 bases and J by 5 bases, with 10 bases between the two germline ends. The DNA for the CDR3 is TGTGCCAGCAGTTTGGCTGGGGGGACTGAAGCTTTCTTT. Translating it yields CASSLAGGTEAFF.

The DNA of the CDR3 is TGTGCCAGCAGCGTAGCAACCCCGGGACTAGCGGGTGGGGCGACAGATACGCAGTATTTT. Translated, it gives CASSVATPGLAGGATDTQYF. This chain joins TRBV9 and TRBJ2-3; 12 nucleotides line up with TRBD2. The trim removed 0 bases at V and 3 bases at J, leaving 14 bases unmatched. The length of the CDR3 is 20 residues. Germline V gene lookup returns CDR1 SGDLS and CDR2 YYNGEE.

This clone has just one count. The chain carries TRBV19 and TRBJ2-3; D assignment may be TRBD1 or TRBD2 (5 bases each). This CDR3 region has 16 residues. CDR1 is LNHDA and CDR2 is SQIVND in the germline V gene (reference sequence). The V end lost 4 bases, the J end lost 3 bases, and 17 bases lay between the germline ends. The CDR3 coding sequence is TGTGCCAGTAGTAAACGGGACGGCTCTGCTACAGATACGCAGTATTTT. This encodes CASSKRDGSATDTQYF.

The V gene is TRBV28, the J gene TRBJ2-6; TRBD1 agrees at 9 bases. This CDR3 region has 18 residues. After removal of 6 bases from V and 0 bases from J, the junction contained 9 bases not matched to a gene. Germline-derived CDR1 and CDR2 are MDHEN and SYDVKM. The CDR3 loop is CASSSPGQGASGANVLTF. The DNA of the CDR3 is TGTGCCAGCAGCTCCCCGGGACAGGGTGCCTCTGGGGCCAACGTCCTGACTTTC. Supplemented by reference TRBV28 and TRBJ2-6, the full variable domain reads DVKVTQSSRYLVKRTGEKVFLECVQDMDHENMFWYRQDPGLGLRLIYFSYDVKMKEKGDIPEGYSVSREKKERFSLILESASTNQTSMYLCASSSPGQGASGANVLTFGAGSRLTVL.

The chain recombines TRBV5-1 with TRBJ2-3; the D gene could be TRBD1 or TRBD2 (5 bases each). Per the germline V gene, CDR1 is SGHRS and CDR2 is YFSETQ. This CDR3 is built from 15 residues. Trimming stripped 3 bases from V and 6 bases from J, with 17 bases between. The CDR3 sequence is CASSWGSPGRDTQYF. For the CDR3, the DNA is TGCGCCAGCAGCTGGGGGTCCCCGGGCCGCGATACGCAGTATTTT.

The chain couples TRBV7-9 to TRBJ1-2; 11 bases align to TRBD1. CDR3 length: 14 amino acids. CDR1 is SEHNR, CDR2 FQNEAQ, per germline (reference sequence). After removal of 4 bases from V and 7 bases from J, the junction contained 5 bases not matched to a gene. CDR3 in DNA: TGTGCCAGCAGCTCCGGGACAGGGGGTTTTGGCTACACCTTC. Its protein is CASSSGTGGFGYTF.

The CDR3 loop reads CASSAPGFTDTQYF. The CDR3 DNA reads as TGTGCCAGCAGCGCCCCGGGATTCACAGATACGCAGTATTTT. The chain joins TRBV11-3 to TRBJ2-3; the D gene is possibly TRBD2 (5 bases). Trimming took 5 bases from V and 2 from J, leaving 11 bases between them. The CDR3 has 14 residues. CDR1 is SGHNT and CDR2 is YENEEA in the germline V gene.

This rearrangement joins TRBV5-1 to TRBJ1-4; 7 bases match TRBD1. The length of the CDR3 is 17 residues. Per the germline V gene, CDR1 is SGHRS and CDR2 is YFSETQ. V was clipped by 0 bases and J by 4 bases; unmatched bases: 9. DNA of the CDR3: TGCGCCAGCAGCTTGGGAAGAAAACAGGGGATTAATGAAAAACTGTTTTTT. This translates into CASSLGRKQGINEKLFF.

The chain uses TRBV5-1 and TRBJ1-3; 7 bases match TRBD1. Germline V CDR1 and CDR2: SGHRS, YFSETQ. With 4 bases clipped from V and 0 bases from J, the junction kept 4 bases outside the gene matches. There are 15 residues in the CDR3. CDR3 DNA sequence: TGCGCCAGCAGCGACTGGGACAGCTCTGGAAACACCATATATTTT. This codes for CASSDWDSSGNTIYF.

The V and J genes are TRBV28 and TRBJ2-7; D gene ambiguous. Trimming stripped 5 bases from V and 3 bases from J, with 17 bases between. The CDR3 loop spans 15 amino acids. CDR1 MDHEN and CDR2 SYDVKM come from the germline V gene. CDR3 sequence: CASSPGFALVYEQYF. The CDR3 DNA reads as TGTGCCAGCAGTCCTGGGTTTGCTCTGGTCTACGAGCAGTACTTC.

The chain combines TRBV7-9 with TRBJ1-5, with 7 bases lining up with TRBD1. The CDR3 sequence is 17 residues long. With V trimmed by 4 bases and J by 2 bases, 11 bases remained unmatched. Germline V gives CDR1 SEHNR, CDR2 FQNEAQ (reference sequence). CDR3 bases: TGTGCCAGCAGCTCTACCAAAACAGGGGTCGGCAATCAGCCCCAGCATTTT. It translates to CASSSTKTGVGNQPQHF. The variable domain in full, with the rest retrieved from reference TRBV7-9 and TRBJ1-5, is DTGVSQNPRHKITKRGQNVTFRCDPISEHNRLYWYRQTLGQGPEFLTYFQNEAQLEKSRLLSDRFSAERPKGSFSTLEIQRTEQGDSAMYLCASSSTKTGVGNQPQHFGDGTRLSIL.

Only a few counts were recorded for this clone. CDR3 amino acids: CASSPRPDHGYTF. In DNA form, the CDR3 reads TGTGCCAGCTCACCACGGCCCGACCATGGCTACACCTTC. This chain joins TRBV18 and TRBJ1-2; D gene ambiguous. Trimming cost V 1 base and J 6 bases, with 9 bases left between them. The CDR3 totals 13 residues. Germline CDR1 KGHSH, CDR2 LQKENI. Looking up the rest from reference TRBV18 and TRBJ1-2 gives the full variable domain: NAGVMQNPRHLVRRRGQEARLRCSPMKGHSHVYWYRQLPEEGLKFMVYLQKENIIDESGMPKERFSAEFPKEGPSILRIQQVVRGDSAAYFCASSPRPDHGYTFGSGTRLTVV.

The chain carries TRBV23-1 and TRBJ2-7, with 15 positions matching TRBD2. TRBV23-1 is noted as an ORF with a role that remains uncertain. The length of the CDR3 is 17 residues. With V trimmed by 4 bases and J by 4 bases, 8 bases remained unmatched. CDR3 in amino acids: CASSRYSGLAGGYEQYF. In DNA form, the CDR3 reads TGCGCCAGCAGTCGATACTCCGGACTAGCGGGAGGGTACGAGCAGTACTTC.

This clone was seen just once. The chain recombines TRBV30 with TRBJ2-3; 8 bases match TRBD2. The CDR3 sequence is 14 residues long. The trim removed 1 base at V and 2 bases at J, leaving 2 bases unmatched. The V gene's germline CDR1 is GTSNPN and CDR2 SVGIG (reference sequence). For the CDR3, the DNA is TGTGCCTGGAGTGCGGGAGGGAACACAGATACGCAGTATTTT. Translated, it gives CAWSAGGNTDTQYF.